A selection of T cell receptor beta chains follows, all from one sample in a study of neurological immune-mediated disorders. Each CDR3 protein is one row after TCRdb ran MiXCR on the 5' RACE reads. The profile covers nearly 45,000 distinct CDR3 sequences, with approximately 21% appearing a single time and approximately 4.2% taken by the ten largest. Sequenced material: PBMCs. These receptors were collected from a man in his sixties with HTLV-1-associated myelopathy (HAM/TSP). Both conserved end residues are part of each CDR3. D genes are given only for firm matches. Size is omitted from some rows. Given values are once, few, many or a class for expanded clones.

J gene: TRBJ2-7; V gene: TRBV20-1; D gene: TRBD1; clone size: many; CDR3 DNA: TGCAGTGCTAGAGATCGGGACAGCTCCTACGAGCAGTACTTC; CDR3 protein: CSARDRDSSYEQYF
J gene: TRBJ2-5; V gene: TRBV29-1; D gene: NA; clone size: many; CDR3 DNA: TGCAGCGTCAGGGAAGAGACCCAGTACTTC; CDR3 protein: CSVREETQYF
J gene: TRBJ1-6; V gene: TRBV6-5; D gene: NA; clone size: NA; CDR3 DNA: TGTGCCAGCAGTGAGGGGAGGTTGGTAAATTCACCCCTCCACTTT; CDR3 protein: CASSEGRLVNSPLHF
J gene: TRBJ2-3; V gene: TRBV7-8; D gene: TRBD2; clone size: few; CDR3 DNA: TGTGCCAGCAGCTTTAAGCTAGCGGGGCCGAATCCAGATACGCAGTATTTT; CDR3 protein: CASSFKLAGPNPDTQYF
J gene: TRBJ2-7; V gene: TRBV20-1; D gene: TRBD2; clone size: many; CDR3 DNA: TGCAGTGCCCGGACTAGCGTCGTGTACGAGCAGTACTTC; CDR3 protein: CSARTSVVYEQYF
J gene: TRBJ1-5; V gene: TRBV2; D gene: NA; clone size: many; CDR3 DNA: TGTGCCAGCAGTGAGCGTGGGGGCCGGGGTCAGCCCCAGCATTTT; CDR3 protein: CASSERGGRGQPQHF
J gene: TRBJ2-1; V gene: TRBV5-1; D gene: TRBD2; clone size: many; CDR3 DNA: TGCGCCAGCAAGGCAGCGGGAGCTTACAATGAGCAGTTCTTC; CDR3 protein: CASKAAGAYNEQFF
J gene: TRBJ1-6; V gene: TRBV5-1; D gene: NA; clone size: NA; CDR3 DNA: TGCGCCAGCAGCTTGGCCGACAATTCACCCCTCCACTTT; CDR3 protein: CASSLADNSPLHF
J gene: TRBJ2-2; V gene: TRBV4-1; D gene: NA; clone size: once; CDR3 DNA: TGCGCCAGCAGTCGTAATGATCTGGGACTCACCAACACCGGGGAGCTGTTTTTT; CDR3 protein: CASSRNDLGLTNTGELFF
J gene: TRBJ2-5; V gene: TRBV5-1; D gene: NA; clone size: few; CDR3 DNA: TGCGCCAGCAGCTTGGTTGGTAGCGGTATCCAAGAGACCCAGTACTTC; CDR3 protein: CASSLVGSGIQETQYF
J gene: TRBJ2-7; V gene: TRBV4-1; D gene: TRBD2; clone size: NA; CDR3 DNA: TGCGCCAGCAGCCTGGGACTATCGGGGTACGAGCAGTACTTC; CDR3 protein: CASSLGLSGYEQYF
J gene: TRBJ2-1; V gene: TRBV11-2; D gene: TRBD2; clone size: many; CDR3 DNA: TGTGCCAGCGCCTCTTTGAGCGGGAGGGTTAATGAGCAGTTCTTC; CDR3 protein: CASASLSGRVNEQFF
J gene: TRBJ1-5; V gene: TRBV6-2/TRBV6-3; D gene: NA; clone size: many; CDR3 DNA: TGTGCCAGCAGTTACCTCATAATTAGACAGCGCAATCAGCCCCAGCATTTT; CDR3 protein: CASSYLIIRQRNQPQHF
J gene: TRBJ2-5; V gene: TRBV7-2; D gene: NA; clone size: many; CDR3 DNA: TGTGCCAGCAGCTTAGGTCGGGTACCGGAGACCCAGTACTTC; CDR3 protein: CASSLGRVPETQYF
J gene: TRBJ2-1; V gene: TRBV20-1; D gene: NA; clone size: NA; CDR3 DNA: TGCAGTGCTAGACTAGCGTCAAACGCCTACTATGAGCAGTCCTTC; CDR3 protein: CSARLASNAYYEQSF
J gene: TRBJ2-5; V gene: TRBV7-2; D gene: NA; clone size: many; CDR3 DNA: TGTGCCAGCAGCCCGCCAAGCGGCAAAGAGACCCAGTACTTC; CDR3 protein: CASSPPSGKETQYF
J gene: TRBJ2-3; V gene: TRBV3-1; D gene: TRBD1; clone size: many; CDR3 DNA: TGTGCCAGCAGCCAAAGCAATCGCCGGGACAGGGTCGCAGATACGCAGTATTTT; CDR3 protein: CASSQSNRRDRVADTQYF
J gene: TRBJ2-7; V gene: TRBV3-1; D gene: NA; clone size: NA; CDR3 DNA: TGTGCCAGCAGCCAGCTCGGGTCCTACGAGCAGTACTTC; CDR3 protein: CASSQLGSYEQYF
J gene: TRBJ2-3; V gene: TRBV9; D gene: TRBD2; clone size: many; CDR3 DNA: TGTGCCAGCAGCGTGCGCGGGAGGGCCGCAGGAGATACGCAGTATTTT; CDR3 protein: CASSVRGRAAGDTQYF
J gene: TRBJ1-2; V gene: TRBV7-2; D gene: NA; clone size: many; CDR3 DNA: TGTGCCAGCAGCTTAGATACCACGGACTATGGCTACACCTTC; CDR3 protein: CASSLDTTDYGYTF
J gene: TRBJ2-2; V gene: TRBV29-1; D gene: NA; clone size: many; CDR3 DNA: TGCAGCGCCCAGGAGCTAGGGGCCGCGAACACCGGGGAGCTGTTTTTT; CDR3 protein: CSAQELGAANTGELFF
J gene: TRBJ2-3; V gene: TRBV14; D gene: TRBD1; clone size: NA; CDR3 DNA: TGTGCCAGCAGCCAAGCGCAGGGGGCTGATACGCAGTATTTT; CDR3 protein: CASSQAQGADTQYF
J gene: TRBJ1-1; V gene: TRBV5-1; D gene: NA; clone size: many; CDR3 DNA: TGCGCCAGCAGCCTGACAGGAACCATGAACACTGAAGCTTTCTTT; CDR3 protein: CASSLTGTMNTEAFF
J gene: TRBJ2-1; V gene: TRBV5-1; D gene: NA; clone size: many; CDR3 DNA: TGCGCCAGCAGCTTGGATGTGGGGCCGAGCTCCTACAATGAGCAGTTCTTC; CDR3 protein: CASSLDVGPSSYNEQFF
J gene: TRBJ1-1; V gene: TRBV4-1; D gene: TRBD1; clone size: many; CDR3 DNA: TGCGCCAGCAGCGCTCGGACAGGGGGCAAAAAGAACACTGAAGCTTTCTTT; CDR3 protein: CASSARTGGKKNTEAFF
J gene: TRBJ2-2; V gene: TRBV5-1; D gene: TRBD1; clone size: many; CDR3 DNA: TGCGCCAGCAGTTTCCGGGACAGGGGAACCGGGGAGCTGTTTTTT; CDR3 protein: CASSFRDRGTGELFF
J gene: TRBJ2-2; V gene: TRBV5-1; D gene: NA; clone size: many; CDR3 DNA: TGCGCCAGCAGCTTGGCCCGGGCAAGGGACACCGGGGAGCTGTTTTTT; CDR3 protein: CASSLARARDTGELFF
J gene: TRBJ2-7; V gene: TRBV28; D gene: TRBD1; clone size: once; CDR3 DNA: TGTGCCAGCAGTTTAGGGGACAGCCAGACCTACGAGCAGTACTTC; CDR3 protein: CASSLGDSQTYEQYF
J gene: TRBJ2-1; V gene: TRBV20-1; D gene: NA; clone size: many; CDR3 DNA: TGCAGTGCTAGCGTCCGTGGTGAGCAGTTCTTC; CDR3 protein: CSASVRGEQFF
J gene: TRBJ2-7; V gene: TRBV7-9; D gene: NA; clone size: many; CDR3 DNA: TGTGCCAGCAGCTCTCCCGTATACGAGCAGTACTTC; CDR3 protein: CASSSPVYEQYF
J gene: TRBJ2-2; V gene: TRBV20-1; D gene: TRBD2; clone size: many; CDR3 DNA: TGCAGTGCTAGAGATGTCCCTAGCGGCACCGGGGAGCTGTTTTTT; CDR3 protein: CSARDVPSGTGELFF
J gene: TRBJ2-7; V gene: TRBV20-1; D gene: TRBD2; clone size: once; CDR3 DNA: TGCAGCACCATCAAGGGGACTATCGTACTCAGCTCCTACGAGCAGTACTTC; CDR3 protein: CSTIKGTIVLSSYEQYF
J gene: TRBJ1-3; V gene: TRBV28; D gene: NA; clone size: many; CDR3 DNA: TGTGCCAGCAGTCAATCCATGGGCACCATATATTTT; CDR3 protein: CASSQSMGTIYF
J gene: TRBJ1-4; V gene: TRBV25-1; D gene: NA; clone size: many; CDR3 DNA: TGTGCCAGCAGGAGACGGGAAAAACTGTTTTTT; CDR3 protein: CASRRREKLFF
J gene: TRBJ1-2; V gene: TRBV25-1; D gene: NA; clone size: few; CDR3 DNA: TGTGCCAGCAGTGATGGGAGCTCCGGCTACACCTTC; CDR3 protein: CASSDGSSGYTF
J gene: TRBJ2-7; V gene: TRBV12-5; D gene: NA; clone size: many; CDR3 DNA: TGTGCTAGTGGATACACCCGAGGTTCCCTCCAATACGAGCAGTACTTC; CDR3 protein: CASGYTRGSLQYEQYF
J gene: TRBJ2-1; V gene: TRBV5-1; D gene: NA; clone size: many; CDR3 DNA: TGCGCCAGCAGCTTGGCGCTGTACAATGAGCAGTTCTTC; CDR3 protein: CASSLALYNEQFF
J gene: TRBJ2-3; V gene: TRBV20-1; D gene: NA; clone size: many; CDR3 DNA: TGCAGTGCCCCCCTGGAGGGTGGAAATACGCAGTATTTT; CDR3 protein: CSAPLEGGNTQYF
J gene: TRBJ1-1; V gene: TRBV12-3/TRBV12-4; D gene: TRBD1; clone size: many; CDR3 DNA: TGTGCCAGCAGTCCGTCCAGGGGGAGGACTGAAGCTTTCTTT; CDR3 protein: CASSPSRGRTEAFF
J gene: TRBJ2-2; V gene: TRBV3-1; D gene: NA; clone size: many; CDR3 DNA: TGTGCCAGCAGAGAGTCGGGGAGGAACGGGGAGCTGTTTTTT; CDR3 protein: CASRESGRNGELFF
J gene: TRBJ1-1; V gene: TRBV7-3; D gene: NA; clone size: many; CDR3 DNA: TGTGCCAGCAGGTCCATCGCGGGGGCGGACACTGAAGCTTTCTTT; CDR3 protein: CASRSIAGADTEAFF
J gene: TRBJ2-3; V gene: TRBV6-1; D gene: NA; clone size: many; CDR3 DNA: TGTGCCAGCAGTGAAGCCGGGACCCGCACAGATACGCAGTATTTT; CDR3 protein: CASSEAGTRTDTQYF
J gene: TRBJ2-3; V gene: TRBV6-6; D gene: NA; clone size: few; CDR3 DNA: TGTGCCAGCAACAATCCGGTGGCGGGGAGCACAGATACGCAGTATTTT; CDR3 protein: CASNNPVAGSTDTQYF
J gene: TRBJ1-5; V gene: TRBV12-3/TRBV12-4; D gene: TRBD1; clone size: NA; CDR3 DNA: TGTGCCAGCAGCCTTGGCTTAGGGGGCAGTCAGCCCCAGCATTTT; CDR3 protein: CASSLGLGGSQPQHF
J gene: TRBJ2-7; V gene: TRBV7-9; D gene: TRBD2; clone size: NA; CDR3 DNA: TGTGCCAGCAGCTGGGGGGCTAGCGGGAACTCCTACGAGCAGTACTTC; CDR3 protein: CASSWGASGNSYEQYF
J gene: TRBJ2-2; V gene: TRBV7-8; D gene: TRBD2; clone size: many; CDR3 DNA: TGTGCCAGCAGCTTGGACGGGAGGGCTGGCGGGGAGCTGTTTTTT; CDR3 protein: CASSLDGRAGGELFF
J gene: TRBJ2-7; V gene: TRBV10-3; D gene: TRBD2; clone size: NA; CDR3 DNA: TGTGCCATCGCTGCACTAGCGGGAGGCGAGCCGTACTTT; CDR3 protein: CAIAALAGGEPYF
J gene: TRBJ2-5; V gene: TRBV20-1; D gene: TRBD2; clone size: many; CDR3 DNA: TGCAGTGCCACCGCGAGGGCGGGAGTCAGCCAAGAGACCCAGTACTTC; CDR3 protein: CSATARAGVSQETQYF
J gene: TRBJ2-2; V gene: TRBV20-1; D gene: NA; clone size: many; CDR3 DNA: TGCAGTGCTAGAGATCCTACAGGGACCACCGGGGAGCTGTTTTTT; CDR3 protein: CSARDPTGTTGELFF
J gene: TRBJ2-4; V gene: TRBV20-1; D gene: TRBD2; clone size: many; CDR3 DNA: TGCAGTGCAAGTAGCGGGACATCCAAAAACATTCAGTACTTC; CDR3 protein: CSASSGTSKNIQYF
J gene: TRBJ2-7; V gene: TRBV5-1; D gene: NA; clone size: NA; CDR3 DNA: TGCGCCAGCACCGAAGACCCGGGACGGTTTGTCTACGAGCAGTACTTC; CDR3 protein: CASTEDPGRFVYEQYF
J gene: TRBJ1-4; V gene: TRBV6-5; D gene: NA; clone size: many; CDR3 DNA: TGTGCCAGCAGGAGGATGGGGAATGAAAAACTGTTTTTT; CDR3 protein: CASRRMGNEKLFF
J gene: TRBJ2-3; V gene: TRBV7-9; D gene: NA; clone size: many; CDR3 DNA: TGTGCCAGCACCCGGGGGGATACGCAGTATTTT; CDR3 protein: CASTRGDTQYF
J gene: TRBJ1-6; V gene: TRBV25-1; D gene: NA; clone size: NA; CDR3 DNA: TGTGCCAGCAGTGTGACCGGGGCCAACGCACCCCTCCACTTT; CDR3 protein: CASSVTGANAPLHF
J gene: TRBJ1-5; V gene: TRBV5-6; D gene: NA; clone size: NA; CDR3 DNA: TGTGCCAGCAGCTGGGGGGGGGCTGGTCAGCCCCAGCATTTT; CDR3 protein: CASSWGGAGQPQHF